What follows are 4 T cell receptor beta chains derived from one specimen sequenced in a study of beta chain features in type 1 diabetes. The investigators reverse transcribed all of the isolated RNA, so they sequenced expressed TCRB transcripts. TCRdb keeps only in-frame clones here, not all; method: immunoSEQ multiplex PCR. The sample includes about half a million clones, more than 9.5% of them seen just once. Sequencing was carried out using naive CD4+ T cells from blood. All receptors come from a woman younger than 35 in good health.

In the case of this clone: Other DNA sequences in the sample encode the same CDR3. CDR3 loop: CASSPPSTDTQYF. CDR3 coding DNA: TGTGCCAGCTCACCACCAAGCACAGATACGCAGTATTTT. The chain has TRBV18 and TRBJ2-3; D remains unclear. CDR1 and CDR2 from the germline V gene are KGHSH and LQKENI. V lost 0 bases and J lost 0, with 1 base in between. This CDR3 comprises 13 residues.

The CDR3 spells CSVGQSETQYF. The CDR3 bases are TGCAGCGTTGGTCAGTCAGAGACCCAGTACTTC. This chain links TRBV29-1 with TRBJ2-5; D gene unclear. Per germline, CDR1 SQVTM and CDR2 ANQGSEA. V lost 4 bases to trimming and J lost 4 bases, with 7 bases between them. This CDR3 spans 11 amino acids. Full variable domain (rest looked up from reference TRBV29-1 and TRBJ2-5): SAVISQKPSRDICQRGTSLTIQCQVDSQVTMMFWYRQQPGQSLTLIATANQGSEATYESGFVIDKFPISRPNLTFSTLTVSNMSPEDSSIYLCSVGQSETQYFGPGTRLLVL.

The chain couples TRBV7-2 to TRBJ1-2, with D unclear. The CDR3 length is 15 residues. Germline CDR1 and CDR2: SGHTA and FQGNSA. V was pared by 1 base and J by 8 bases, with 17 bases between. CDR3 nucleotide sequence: TGTGCCAGCAGCTTAGGCCAGGCTGCCCGGGCGGGCTACACCTTC. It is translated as CASSLGQAARAGYTF.

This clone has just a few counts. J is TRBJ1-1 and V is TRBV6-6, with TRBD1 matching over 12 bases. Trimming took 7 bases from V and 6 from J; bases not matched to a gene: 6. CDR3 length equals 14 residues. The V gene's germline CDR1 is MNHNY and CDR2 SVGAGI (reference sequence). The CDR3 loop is CASNPGQGAAEAFF. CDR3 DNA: TGTGCCAGCAATCCGGGACAGGGGGCGGCTGAAGCTTTCTTT.